These T cell receptor beta chains were read from a single sample in a study of T cells in Graves' hyperthyroidism and ophthalmopathy. MiXCR was run by TCRdb on the multiplex PCR reads, yielding one entry per CDR3 protein. The repertoire has roughly 630,000 distinct CDR3 sequences, 15% to 18% of them found once; the top ten carry under 7.5%. Sequenced sample: blood. These receptor sequences come from a woman aged 25-40 years with Graves' hyperthyroidism. Both conserved end residues are trimmed from each CDR3. The order of the fields is clone size, V gene, J gene, CDR3 protein. The size field is filled for only some rows; it gives once, few, many or a size class.

many,TRBV18,TRBJ2-7,ASSPREPHEQY
many,TRBV7-9,TRBJ2-3,ASTLGRAREDTQY
many,TRBV11-3,TRBJ2-3,ASSLEDTQY
many,TRBV7-7,TRBJ2-1,ASSLRWGADEQF
many,TRBV28,TRBJ2-6,ASTGQLGSGANVLT
-,TRBV30,TRBJ2-1,AWSGGYEQF
few,TRBV9,TRBJ2-7,ASSASGEGEQY
-,TRBV7-9,TRBJ2-2,ASRYVAGVTGELF
many,TRBV6-2/TRBV6-3,TRBJ2-7,ASSYSIPETYEQY
-,TRBV4-3,TRBJ2-1,ASCTGLAGYNEQF
many,TRBV20-1,TRBJ2-3,SARDALAGGLWDTQY
-,TRBV7-3,TRBJ2-1,ASSQLASSYNEQF
many,TRBV15,TRBJ1-5,ATSRDRGMGLNQPQH
many,TRBV11-2,TRBJ2-5,ASRTGREETQY
many,TRBV28,TRBJ2-1,ASHTPGQHYNEQF
few,TRBV20-1,TRBJ2-7,SARLSSGRGEQY
few,TRBV30,TRBJ1-2,AWNWAPGQRTNYGYT
-,TRBV19,TRBJ1-4,ASNDRVEEKLF
-,TRBV30,TRBJ2-2,AWRPDSSPGELF
-,TRBV20-1,TRBJ2-7,SAYGLAGGLSSYEQY
many,TRBV7-2,TRBJ2-5,ASSRIGRGETQY
-,TRBV29-1,TRBJ1-2,SVEQQTGRYGYT
many,TRBV15,TRBJ2-7,ATSFRAGRGVGEQY
many,TRBV2,TRBJ2-1,ASSETSTYNEQF
-,TRBV3-1,TRBJ2-7,ASSQDLPAGVSLDEQY
many,TRBV20-1,TRBJ2-3,SARDISGTTDTQY
few,TRBV12-3/TRBV12-4,TRBJ1-5,ASALDGSKSNQPQH